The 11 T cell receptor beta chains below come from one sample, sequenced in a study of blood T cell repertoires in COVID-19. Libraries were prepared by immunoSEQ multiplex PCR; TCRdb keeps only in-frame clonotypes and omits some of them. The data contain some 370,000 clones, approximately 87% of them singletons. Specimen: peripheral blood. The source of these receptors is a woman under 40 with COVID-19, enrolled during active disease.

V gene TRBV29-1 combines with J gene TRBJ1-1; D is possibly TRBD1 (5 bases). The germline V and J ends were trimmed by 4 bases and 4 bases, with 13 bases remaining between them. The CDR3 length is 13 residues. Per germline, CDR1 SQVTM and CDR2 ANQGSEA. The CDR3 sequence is CSVGGRGGTEAFF. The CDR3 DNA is TGCAGCGTTGGAGGTAGGGGAGGCACTGAAGCTTTCTTT.

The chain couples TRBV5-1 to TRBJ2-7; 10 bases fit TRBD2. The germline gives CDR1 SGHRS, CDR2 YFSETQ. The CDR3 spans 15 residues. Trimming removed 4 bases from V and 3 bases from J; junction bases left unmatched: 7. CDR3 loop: CASSVVPSGSYEQYF. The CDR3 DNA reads TGCGCCAGCAGCGTTGTGCCTAGCGGGAGCTACGAGCAGTACTTC.

This chain's CDR3 is CASSPLAGVYNEQFF. The CDR3 DNA follows: TGTGCCAGCTCCCCTCTAGCGGGAGTCTACAATGAGCAGTTCTTC. The chain recombines TRBV18 with TRBJ2-1; 10 bases align to TRBD2. From germline, CDR1 is KGHSH and CDR2 LQKENI. Trimming cost V 6 bases and J 3 bases; bases outside gene matches: 5. This CDR3 has 15 residues.

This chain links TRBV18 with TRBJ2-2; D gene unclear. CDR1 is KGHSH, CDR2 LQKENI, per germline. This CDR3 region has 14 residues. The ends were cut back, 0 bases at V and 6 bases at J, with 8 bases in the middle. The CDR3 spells CASSPPQVPGELFF. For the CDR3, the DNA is TGTGCCAGCTCACCACCGCAGGTCCCCGGGGAGCTGTTTTTT.

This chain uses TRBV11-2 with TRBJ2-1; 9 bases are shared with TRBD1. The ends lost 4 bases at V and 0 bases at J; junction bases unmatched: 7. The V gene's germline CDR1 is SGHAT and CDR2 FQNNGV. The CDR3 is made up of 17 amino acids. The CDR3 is CASSSLRDRDSYNEQFF. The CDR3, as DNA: TGTGCCAGCAGCTCTCTTAGGGACAGGGACTCCTACAATGAGCAGTTCTTC.

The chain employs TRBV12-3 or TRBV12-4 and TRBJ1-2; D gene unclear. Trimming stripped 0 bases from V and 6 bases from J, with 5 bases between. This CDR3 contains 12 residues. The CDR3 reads CASSLARDGYTF. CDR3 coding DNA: TGTGCCAGCAGTTTAGCGAGGGATGGCTACACCTTC.

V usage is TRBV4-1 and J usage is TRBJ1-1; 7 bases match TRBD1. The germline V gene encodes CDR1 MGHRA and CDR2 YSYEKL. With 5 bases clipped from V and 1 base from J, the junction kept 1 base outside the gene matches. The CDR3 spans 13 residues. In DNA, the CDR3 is TGCGCCAGCAGCGGACAGGAGAACACTGAAGCTTTCTTT. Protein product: CASSGQENTEAFF.

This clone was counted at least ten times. The CDR3 is CASSHALWAGGHLAKNIQYF. The CDR3, as DNA: TGTGCCAGCAGCCACGCCCTCTGGGCGGGAGGCCACCTAGCCAAAAACATTCAGTACTTC. This chain links TRBV4-2 with TRBJ2-4, with TRBD2 matching over 8 bases. V lost 3 bases to trimming and J lost 0 bases; unmatched junction nucleotides: 16. Germline CDR1 LGHNA, CDR2 YNFKEQ. The CDR3 has 20 amino acids.

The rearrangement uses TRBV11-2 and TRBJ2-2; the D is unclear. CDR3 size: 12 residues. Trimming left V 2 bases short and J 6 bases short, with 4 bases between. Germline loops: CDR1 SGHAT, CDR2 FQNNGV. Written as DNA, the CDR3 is TGTGCCAGCAGCTTAAGCTCCGGGGAGCTGTTTTTT. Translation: CASSLSSGELFF.

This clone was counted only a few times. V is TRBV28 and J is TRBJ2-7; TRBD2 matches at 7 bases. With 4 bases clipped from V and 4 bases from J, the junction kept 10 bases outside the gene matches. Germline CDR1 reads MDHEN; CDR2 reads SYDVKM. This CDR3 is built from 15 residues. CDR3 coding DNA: TGTGCCAGCAGTTCCCTATGGAGGGAGGGGTACGAGCAGTACTTC. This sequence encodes CASSSLWREGYEQYF.

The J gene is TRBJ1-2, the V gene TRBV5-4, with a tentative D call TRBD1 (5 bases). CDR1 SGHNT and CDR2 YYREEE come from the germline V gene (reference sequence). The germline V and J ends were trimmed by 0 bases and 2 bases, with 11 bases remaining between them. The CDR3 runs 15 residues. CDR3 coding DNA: TGTGCCAGCAGCTTGGGAACAGGAAAGAACTATGGCTACACCTTC. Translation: CASSLGTGKNYGYTF.